A selection of T cell receptor beta chains follows, all from one sample in a study of metastatic and nonmetastatic thyroid tumors. TCRdb redid the clone calls on the PCR reads using MiXCR. The sample lists under 20,000 clones, over 15% seen once, with 18% in the top ten. Sequenced sample: blood. Every receptor here comes from a male donor with papillary thyroid cancer or a benign thyroid nodule (not recorded which). Some clones in this sample may be carry-over from other donors' samples. CDR3s include the opening cysteine and the closing phenylalanine or tryptophan. The D gene is left open where the match is weak. Size is omitted from some rows. Given values are once, few, many or a class for expanded clones.

d_call	v_call	j_call	clone_size	cdr3_nt	cdr3_aa
TRBD1	TRBV5-6	TRBJ1-2	many	TGTGCCAGCAGAGAGGACAGGGACCTCTATCGCTACACCTTC	CASREDRDLYRYTF
.	TRBV6-1	TRBJ1-5	.	TGTGCCAGCAGTGAAGGAGAGGGGATGGGAGATCAGCCCCAGCATTTT	CASSEGEGMGDQPQHF
TRBD1	TRBV29-1	TRBJ1-4	many	TGCAGCGTTGAGGGACAGGGGAATGAAAAACTGTTTTTT	CSVEGQGNEKLFF
.	TRBV13	TRBJ2-1	once	TGTGCCAGCAGCTTAGGCCGGAGTTCCAGCGGCTCCTACAATGAGCAGTTCTTC	CASSLGRSSSGSYNEQFF
TRBD2	TRBV19	TRBJ2-1	many	TGTGCCAGTAGTGGACTAGCGGGTTTGAGCTCCTACAATGAGCAGTTCTTC	CASSGLAGLSSYNEQFF
TRBD2	TRBV27	TRBJ2-3	.	TGTGCCAGCAGTAATACTAGCGGGGACTATACGCAGTATTTT	CASSNTSGDYTQYF
.	TRBV7-3	TRBJ2-7	many	TGTGCCAGCAGCTCGACAGTTGGGGGCGAGCAGTACTTC	CASSSTVGGEQYF
.	TRBV28	TRBJ1-1	medium-sized	TGTGCCAGCAGTTTAGAGGTAGGGTTTAGGGGGACTGAAGCTTTCTTT	CASSLEVGFRGTEAFF
TRBD1	TRBV5-1	TRBJ2-3	many	TGCGCCAGCAGCCTCGGGACAGGGTGGCGCACAGATACGCAGTATTTT	CASSLGTGWRTDTQYF
.	TRBV19	TRBJ1-3	medium-sized	TGTGCCAGTAGTCAGGACGGAACATTTGGAAACACCATATATTTT	CASSQDGTFGNTIYF
.	TRBV19	TRBJ1-1	many	TGTGCCAGTAGTATAGATTTCCAGGGAAAAGCTTTCTTT	CASSIDFQGKAFF
TRBD2	TRBV28	TRBJ2-3	.	TGTGCCAGCAGTTTTGGACTAGCGGATAGCACAGATACGCAGTATTTT	CASSFGLADSTDTQYF
.	TRBV11-1	TRBJ1-2	many	TGTGCCAGCAGCTTAGCAGAGCACAGGGTTAACTATGGCTACACCTTC	CASSLAEHRVNYGYTF
.	TRBV11-2	TRBJ1-1	.	TGTGCCAGCAGCCTTAAAAGGAACACTGAAGCTTTCTTT	CASSLKRNTEAFF
.	TRBV28	TRBJ1-2	many	TGTGCCAGCAGTTTAAGGGCTGGGGGTAACTATGGCTACACCTTC	CASSLRAGGNYGYTF
.	TRBV6-1	TRBJ2-7	many	TGTGCCAGCAGTCCCGATTCAGAAGAGCAGTACTTC	CASSPDSEEQYF
.	TRBV2	TRBJ1-3	many	TGTGCCAGCAGAGGTCTTACAGGGTTTGGAAACACCATATATTTT	CASRGLTGFGNTIYF
.	TRBV10-2	TRBJ2-3	many	TGCGCCAGCAGCGGGGACTCTAGAATAGATACGCAGTATTTT	CASSGDSRIDTQYF
TRBD1	TRBV5-1	TRBJ1-2	many	TGCGCCAGCAGCTTTACAGGGGGCGATGGCTACACCTTC	CASSFTGGDGYTF
TRBD1	TRBV6-1	TRBJ2-3	few	TGTGCCAGCAGTACTGACAGGGGTTCTGATACGCAGTATTTT	CASSTDRGSDTQYF
TRBD2	TRBV20-1	TRBJ2-1	many	TGCAGTGCTAGAGTTGTTAGCGGGGGGCGGGGTGAGCAGTTCTTC	CSARVVSGGRGEQFF
TRBD2	TRBV5-1	TRBJ2-7	.	TGCGCCAGCAGCTTGGAGCGGGGCAGCTCCTACGAGCAGTACTTC	CASSLERGSSYEQYF
.	TRBV5-1	TRBJ1-5	.	TGCGCCAGCAGCTTAGAGGGCGGGGATCAGCCCCAGCATTTT	CASSLEGGDQPQHF
.	TRBV19	TRBJ2-1	many	TGTGCCAGTAGTCCCGAAGGGGTGAACCCCTACAATGAGCAGTTCTTC	CASSPEGVNPYNEQFF
TRBD2	TRBV6-4	TRBJ2-2	many	TGTGCCAGCAGTGAGGGGACTAGCGACACCGGGGAGCTGTTTTTT	CASSEGTSDTGELFF
.	TRBV12-3/TRBV12-4	TRBJ2-6	many	TGTGCCAGCAGTGAGACTGGGGCCAACGTCCTGACTTTC	CASSETGANVLTF
TRBD2	TRBV5-6	TRBJ2-3	many	TGTGCCAGCAGCTTTGGACTAGCGACAGATACGCAGTATTTT	CASSFGLATDTQYF
.	TRBV24-1	TRBJ2-5	.	TGTGCCACCAGTAATGAAGGGCCCCAAGAGACCCAGTACTTC	CATSNEGPQETQYF
.	TRBV24-1	TRBJ2-2	many	TGTGCCACCAGTGATTACAGGGACACCGGGGAGCTGTTTTTT	CATSDYRDTGELFF
.	TRBV4-3	TRBJ2-2	medium-sized	TGCGCCAGCAGTCGCACCGGGGAGCTGTTTTTT	CASSRTGELFF
TRBD1	TRBV7-8	TRBJ2-5	many	TGTGCCAGCAGCCTAGACAGGGGAGAGACCCAGTACTTC	CASSLDRGETQYF
TRBD1	TRBV6-1	TRBJ2-2	medium-sized	TGTGCCAGCAGACCCGGACAGGGACTGAACACCGGGGAGCTGTTTTTT	CASRPGQGLNTGELFF
TRBD2	TRBV5-1	TRBJ2-5	.	TGCGCCAGCAGCTTGGCCGGACTAGTTCAGTACTTC	CASSLAGLVQYF
.	TRBV30	TRBJ2-2	.	TGTGCCTGGAGTGTAAGGAGGACCGGGGAGCTGTTTTTT	CAWSVRRTGELFF
.	TRBV6-1	TRBJ2-1	many	TGTGCCAGCAGTGAGGGTAGCGCCACCTACAATGAGCAGTTCTTC	CASSEGSATYNEQFF
TRBD2	TRBV7-9	TRBJ2-1	many	TGTGCCAGCATCCCAGGGAGCGGGAATCTCAATGAGCAGTTCTTC	CASIPGSGNLNEQFF
.	TRBV9	TRBJ2-2	many	TGTGCCAGCAGCGTAACCTCCAACACCGGGGAGCTGTTTTTT	CASSVTSNTGELFF
TRBD1	TRBV12-3/TRBV12-4	TRBJ2-7	many	TGTGCCAGCAGTACCGGACAGGGGGCGGGCGAGCAGTACTTC	CASSTGQGAGEQYF
.	TRBV5-1	TRBJ2-7	many	TGCGCCAGCAGCTCTAGGAGCTCCTACGAGCAGTACTTC	CASSSRSSYEQYF
TRBD1	TRBV20-1	TRBJ2-7	many	TGCAGTGCTAGACGGGACAGGGACTACGAGCAGTACTTC	CSARRDRDYEQYF
TRBD1	TRBV6-1	TRBJ2-5	medium-sized	TGTGCCAGCAGTGAACACCTGGACAGGAGGAACCAAGAGACCCAGTACTTC	CASSEHLDRRNQETQYF
.	TRBV18	TRBJ2-7	medium-sized	TGTGCCAGCTCACCAGCATCCGCCGAGCAGTACTTC	CASSPASAEQYF
.	TRBV2	TRBJ2-7	large	TGTGCCAGCACCGGCAAGGCCGAGCAGTACTTC	CASTGKAEQYF
.	TRBV19	TRBJ2-3	many	TGTGCCAGTAGTCCCCCGAGCGATACGCAGTATTTT	CASSPPSDTQYF
TRBD2	TRBV11-1	TRBJ2-3	many	TGTGCCAGCAGCTCCACCGGGACTAGCTTTGTGGATACGCAGTATTTT	CASSSTGTSFVDTQYF
.	TRBV10-1	TRBJ1-2	many	TGCGCCAGCAGTGACAGGTCCTATGGCTACACCTTC	CASSDRSYGYTF
.	TRBV27	TRBJ1-5	medium-sized	TGTGCCAGCAGTTCCGGGGTAATAGGGAATCAGCCCCAGCATTTT	CASSSGVIGNQPQHF
TRBD2	TRBV7-2	TRBJ2-3	medium-sized	TGTGCCAGCAGCTCCTCATTGGCAGCGGGAGTCACAGATACGCAGTATTTT	CASSSSLAAGVTDTQYF